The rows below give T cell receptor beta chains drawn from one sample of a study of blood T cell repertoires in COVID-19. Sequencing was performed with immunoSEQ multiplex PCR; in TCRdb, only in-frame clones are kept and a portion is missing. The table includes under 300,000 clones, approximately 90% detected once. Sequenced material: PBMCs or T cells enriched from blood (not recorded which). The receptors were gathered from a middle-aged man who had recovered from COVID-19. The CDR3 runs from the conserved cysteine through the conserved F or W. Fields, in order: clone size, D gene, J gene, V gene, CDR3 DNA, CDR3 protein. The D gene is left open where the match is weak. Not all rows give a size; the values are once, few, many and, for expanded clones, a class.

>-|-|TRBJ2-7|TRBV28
TGTGCCAGCAGCGATCTAGTCATTTGGAACTACGAGCAGTACTTC
CASSDLVIWNYEQYF
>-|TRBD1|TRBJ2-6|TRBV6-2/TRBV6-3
TGTGCCAGCAGTAGACCAGGGGGTGGAGGGGCCAACGTCCTGACTTTC
CASSRPGGGGANVLTF
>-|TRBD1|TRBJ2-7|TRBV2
TGTGCCAGCAGTGTGGACAGGACCTACGAGCAGTACTTC
CASSVDRTYEQYF
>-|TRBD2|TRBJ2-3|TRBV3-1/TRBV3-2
TGTGCCAGCAGCGAGTATAGCGGGAGGAGCACAGATACGCAGTATTTT
CASSEYSGRSTDTQYF
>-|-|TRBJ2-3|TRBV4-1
TGCGCCAGCAGCCAAGTAGACTGGTCCTTCACAGATACGCAGTATTTT
CASSQVDWSFTDTQYF
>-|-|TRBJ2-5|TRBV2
TGTGCCAGCAGTGACCCCACCACGGCAGGAAGGGAGACCCAGTACTTC
CASSDPTTAGRETQYF
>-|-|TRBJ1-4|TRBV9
TGTGCCAGCAGCCCCTTGGGCAGAGATAATGAAAAACTGTTTTTT
CASSPLGRDNEKLFF
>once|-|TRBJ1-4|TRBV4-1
TGCGCCAGCAGCCGGGGGAGGGGAGTATTCTTTAGGGAAAAACTGTTTTTT
CASSRGRGVFFREKLFF
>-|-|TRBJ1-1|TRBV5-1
TGCGCCAGCAGCTTCGGGACTGACACTGAAGCTTTCTTT
CASSFGTDTEAFF
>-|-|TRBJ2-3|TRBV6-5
TGTGCCAGCAGGACCCCCTTCCGGGGCACAGATACGCAGTATTTT
CASRTPFRGTDTQYF
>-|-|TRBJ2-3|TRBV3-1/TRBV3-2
TGTGCCAGCAGCCAAGGCGCTGACTTTTACATCACAGATACGCAGTATTTT
CASSQGADFYITDTQYF
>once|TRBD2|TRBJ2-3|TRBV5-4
TGTGCCAGCAGCTTGCCGGGACTAGCGGGAACAGATACGCAGTATTTT
CASSLPGLAGTDTQYF
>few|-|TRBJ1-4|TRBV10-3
TGTGCCATCAGTGTCGGGGCAACTAATGAAAAACTGTTTTTT
CAISVGATNEKLFF
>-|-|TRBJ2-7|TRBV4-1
TGCGCCAGCAGCCAAGAGTTCCCGAGCTCCTACGAGCAGTACTTC
CASSQEFPSSYEQYF
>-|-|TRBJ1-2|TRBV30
TGTGCCTGGAGCTGGCTCTATGGCTACACCTTC
CAWSWLYGYTF
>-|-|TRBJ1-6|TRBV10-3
TGTGCCATCAGTGAGGGGGAGGCGCGGAGTAATTCACCCCTCCACTTT
CAISEGEARSNSPLHF
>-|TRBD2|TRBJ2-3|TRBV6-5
TGTGCCAGCAGTTACGCAAGGACTAGCGGGGGGGATACGCAGTATTTT
CASSYARTSGGDTQYF
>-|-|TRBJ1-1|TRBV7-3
TGTGCCAGCCGTGGCGGGGTAGGGACTGAAGCTTTCTTT
CASRGGVGTEAFF
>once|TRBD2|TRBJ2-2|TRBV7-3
TGTGCCAGCAGCTTAATGGGAGGGCGGGGCACCGGGGAGCTGTTTTTT
CASSLMGGRGTGELFF
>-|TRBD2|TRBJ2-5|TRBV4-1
TGCGCCAGCAGCCAAGATTTTTCGAGCGGGGGGTTGAAGACCCAGTACTTC
CASSQDFSSGGLKTQYF
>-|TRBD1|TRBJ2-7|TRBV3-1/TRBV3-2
TGTGCCAGCAGCCCCGGGACAGGGGCCGGCGAGCAGTACTTC
CASSPGTGAGEQYF
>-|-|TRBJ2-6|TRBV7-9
TGTGCCAGCAGTCGAGCAGGGGGGCCTGGGGCCAACGTCCTGACTTTC
CASSRAGGPGANVLTF
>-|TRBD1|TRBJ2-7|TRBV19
TGTGCCAGTAGCCGGACGGGACAGGGTATCTACGAGCAGTACTTC
CASSRTGQGIYEQYF
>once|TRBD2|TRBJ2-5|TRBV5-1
TGCGCCAGCGCCCGGGCTAGCGGGGGGTCAAAGTACCAAGAGACCCAGTACTTC
CASARASGGSKYQETQYF
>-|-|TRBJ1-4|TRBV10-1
TGCGCCAGCAGTGAACAGTCTAATGAAAAACTGTTTTTT
CASSEQSNEKLFF
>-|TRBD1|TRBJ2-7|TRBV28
TGTGCCAGCAGTTTAGTTCTCTTTGGGACAGGGTCCTACGAGCAGTACTTC
CASSLVLFGTGSYEQYF
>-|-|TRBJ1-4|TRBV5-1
TGCGCCAGCAGCTTCGGGGGTTCCCTAACTAATGAAAAACTGTTTTTT
CASSFGGSLTNEKLFF
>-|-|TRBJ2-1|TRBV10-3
TGTGCCATCTCCGATACAGCCAATGAGCAGTTCTTC
CAISDTANEQFF
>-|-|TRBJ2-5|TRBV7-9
TGTGCCAGCAGCTCCCCCCCCGGGAGACCCAACCAAGAGACCCAGTACTTC
CASSSPPGRPNQETQYF
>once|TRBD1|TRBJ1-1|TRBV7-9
TGTGCCAGCAGAGCCGGGACAGGGGTGGGGAACACTGAAGCTTTCTTT
CASRAGTGVGNTEAFF
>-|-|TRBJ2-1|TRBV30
TGTGCCTGGGCGGGCAATGAGCAGTTCTTC
CAWAGNEQFF
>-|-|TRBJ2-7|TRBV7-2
TGTGCCAGCAGCTTGGACTTCGGTTCTAACGAGCAGTACTTC
CASSLDFGSNEQYF
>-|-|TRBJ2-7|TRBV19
TGTGCCAGTAGTATTAACACCCCCTACGAGCAGTACTTC
CASSINTPYEQYF
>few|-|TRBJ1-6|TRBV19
TGTGCCAGTAGTATATCCCCAGGGGTGAGCGATTCACCCCTCCACTTT
CASSISPGVSDSPLHF
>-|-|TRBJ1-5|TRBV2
TGTGCCAGCAGTGATCTCAGAAGCAATCAGCCCCAGCATTTT
CASSDLRSNQPQHF
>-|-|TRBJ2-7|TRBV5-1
TGCGCCAGCAGCTTGGCCTCTGCGTTACTAGAAGGGGAGCAGTACTTC
CASSLASALLEGEQYF
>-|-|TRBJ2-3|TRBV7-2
TGTGCCAGCAGCTTATCTCGCGGTACTAGCACAGATACGCAGTATTTT
CASSLSRGTSTDTQYF
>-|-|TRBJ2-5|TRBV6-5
TGTGCCAGCCGAATGGGGGCCGCTGAACCTGGGACCCAGTACTTC
CASRMGAAEPGTQYF
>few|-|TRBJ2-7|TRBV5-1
TGCGCCAGCAGCTTGGTGGCGGGCTACGAGCAGTACTTC
CASSLVAGYEQYF
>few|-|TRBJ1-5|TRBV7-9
TGTGCCAGCAGCTCCTCGGGAAGAAGCAATCAGCCCCAGCATTTT
CASSSSGRSNQPQHF
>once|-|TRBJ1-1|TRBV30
TGTGCCTGGAGTTCAGGGATCACTGAAGCTTTCTTT
CAWSSGITEAFF
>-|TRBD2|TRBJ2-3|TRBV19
TGTGCCAGTAGTCCCTGGACTAGCGGGAGTTCAGATACGCAGTATTTT
CASSPWTSGSSDTQYF
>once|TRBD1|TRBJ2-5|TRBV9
TGTGCCAGCAGCGTAGCAGGGGGGACAGGGGCGGAGACCCAGTACTTC
CASSVAGGTGAETQYF
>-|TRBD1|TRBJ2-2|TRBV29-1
TGCAGCGTTGAAGAAACCGGGACAGTCACCGGGGAGCTGTTTTTT
CSVEETGTVTGELFF
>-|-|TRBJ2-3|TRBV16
TGTGCCAGCAGCCCTCGGGTATACAGAGGGGATACGCAGTATTTT
CASSPRVYRGDTQYF
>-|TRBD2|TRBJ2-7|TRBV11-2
TGTGCCAGCAGCTTAGATTCTAGCGGGAGCTACGAGCAGTACTTC
CASSLDSSGSYEQYF
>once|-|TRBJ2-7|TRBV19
TGTGCCAGTAGTTCTCCTCGGGACAAGACTACCTACGAGCAGTACTTC
CASSSPRDKTTYEQYF
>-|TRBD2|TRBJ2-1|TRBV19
TGTGCCAGTAGTATAGGTAGCGGGAGGACTAGCTGGCTCTTC
CASSIGSGRTSWLF
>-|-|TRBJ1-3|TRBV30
TGTGGATGGGAGGTTGGTGGAAACACCATATATTTT
CGWEVGGNTIYF
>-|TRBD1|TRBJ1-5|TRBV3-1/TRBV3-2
TGTGCCAGCAGCCACCTGGACAGGGAGCATGGCAATCAGCCCCAGCATTTT
CASSHLDREHGNQPQHF
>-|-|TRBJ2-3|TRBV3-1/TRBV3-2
TGTGCCAGCAGCCTCACCCTAGCGTGGGATACGCAGTATTTT
CASSLTLAWDTQYF
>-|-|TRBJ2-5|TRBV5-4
TGTGCCAGCAGCCCGCGGGCCTTAGCACAAGAGACCCAGTACTTC
CASSPRALAQETQYF
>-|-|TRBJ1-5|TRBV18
TGTGCCAGCTCACCAGGGGGCGAACAGCCCCAGCATTTT
CASSPGGEQPQHF
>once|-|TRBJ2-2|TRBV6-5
TGTGCCAGCGGGCTTAACACCGGGGAGCTGTTTTTT
CASGLNTGELFF
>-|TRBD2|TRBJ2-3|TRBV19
TGTGCCAGTAGTAGAGCGGGGAGCACAGATACGCAGTATTTT
CASSRAGSTDTQYF
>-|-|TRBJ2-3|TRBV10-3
TGTGCCATCAGTGAGTCTTCGGCAGATACGCAGTATTTT
CAISESSADTQYF
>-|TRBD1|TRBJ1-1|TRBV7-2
TGTGCCAGCAGCTTTAGGACAGGGGGCACTGAAGCTTTCTTT
CASSFRTGGTEAFF
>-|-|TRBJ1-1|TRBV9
TGTGCCAGCAGCGTAGATTTGGGGGGGACTGAAGCTTTCTTT
CASSVDLGGTEAFF
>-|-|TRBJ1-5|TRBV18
TGTGCCAGCACCCGGGACTACAATCAGCCCCAGCATTTT
CASTRDYNQPQHF
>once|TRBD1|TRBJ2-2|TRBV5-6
TGTGCCAGCAGGTCCGGGACAGGGCGGACCGGGGAGCTGTTTTTT
CASRSGTGRTGELFF